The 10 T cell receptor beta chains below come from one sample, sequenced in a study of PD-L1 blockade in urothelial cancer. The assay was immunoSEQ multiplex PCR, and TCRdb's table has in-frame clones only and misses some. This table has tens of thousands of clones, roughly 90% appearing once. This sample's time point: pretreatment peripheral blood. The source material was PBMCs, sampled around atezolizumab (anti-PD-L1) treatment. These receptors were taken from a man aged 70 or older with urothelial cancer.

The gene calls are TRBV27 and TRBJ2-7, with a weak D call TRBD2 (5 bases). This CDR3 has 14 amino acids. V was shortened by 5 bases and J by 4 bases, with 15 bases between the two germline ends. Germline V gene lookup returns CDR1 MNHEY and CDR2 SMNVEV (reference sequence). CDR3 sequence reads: CASSGTRARYEQYF. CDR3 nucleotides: TGTGCCAGCAGTGGCACTAGAGCCCGATACGAGCAGTACTTC.

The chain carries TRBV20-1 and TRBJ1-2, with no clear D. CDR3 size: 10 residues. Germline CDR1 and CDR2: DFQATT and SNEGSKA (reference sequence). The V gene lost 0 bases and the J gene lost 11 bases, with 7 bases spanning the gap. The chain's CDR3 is CSARDRGYTF. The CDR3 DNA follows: TGCAGTGCTAGAGATCGGGGATACACCTTC.

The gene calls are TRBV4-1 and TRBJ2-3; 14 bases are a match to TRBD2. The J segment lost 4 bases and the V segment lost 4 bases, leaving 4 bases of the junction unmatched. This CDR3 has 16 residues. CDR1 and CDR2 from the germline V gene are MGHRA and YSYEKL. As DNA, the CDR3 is TGCGCCAGCAGCCGACTAGCGGGAGGGAGCTCAGATACGCAGTATTTT. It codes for CASSRLAGGSSDTQYF.

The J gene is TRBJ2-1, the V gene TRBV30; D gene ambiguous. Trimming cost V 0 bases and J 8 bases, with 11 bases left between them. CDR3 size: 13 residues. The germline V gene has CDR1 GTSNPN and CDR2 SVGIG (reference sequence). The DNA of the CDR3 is TGTGCCTGGAGTGTGACTTATTGGGATGAGCAGTTCTTC. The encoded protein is CAWSVTYWDEQFF.

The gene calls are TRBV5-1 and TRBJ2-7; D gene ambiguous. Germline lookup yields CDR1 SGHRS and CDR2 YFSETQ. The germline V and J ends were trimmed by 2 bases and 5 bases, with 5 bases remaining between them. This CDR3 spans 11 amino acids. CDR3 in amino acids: CASSFGNEQYF. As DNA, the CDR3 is TGCGCCAGCAGCTTCGGTAACGAGCAGTACTTC.

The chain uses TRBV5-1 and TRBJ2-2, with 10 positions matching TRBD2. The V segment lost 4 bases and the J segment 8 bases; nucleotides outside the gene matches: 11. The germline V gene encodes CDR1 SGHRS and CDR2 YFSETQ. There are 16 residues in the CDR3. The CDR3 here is CASSLRLAGVSGELFF. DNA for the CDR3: TGCGCCAGCAGCCTTAGACTAGCGGGCGTTTCGGGGGAGCTGTTTTTT.

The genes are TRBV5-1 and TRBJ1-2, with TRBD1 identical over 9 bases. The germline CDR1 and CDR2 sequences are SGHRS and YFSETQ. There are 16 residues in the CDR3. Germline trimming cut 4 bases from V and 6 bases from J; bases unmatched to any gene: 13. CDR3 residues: CASSPPTPQGADGYTF. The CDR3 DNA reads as TGCGCCAGCAGCCCTCCTACCCCACAGGGGGCTGATGGCTACACCTTC. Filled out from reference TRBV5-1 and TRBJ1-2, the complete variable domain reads KAGVTQTPRYLIKTRGQQVTLSCSPISGHRSVSWYQQTPGQGLQFLFEYFSETQRNKGNFPGRFSGRQFSNSRSEMNVSTLELGDSALYLCASSPPTPQGADGYTFGSGTRLTVV.

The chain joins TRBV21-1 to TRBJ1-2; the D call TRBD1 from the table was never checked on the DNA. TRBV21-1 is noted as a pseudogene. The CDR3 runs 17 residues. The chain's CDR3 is CASSKEGRGRRGDGYTF. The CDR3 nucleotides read TGTGCCAGCAGCAAAGAGGGCAGGGGGCGCCGGGGTGATGGCTACACCTTC.

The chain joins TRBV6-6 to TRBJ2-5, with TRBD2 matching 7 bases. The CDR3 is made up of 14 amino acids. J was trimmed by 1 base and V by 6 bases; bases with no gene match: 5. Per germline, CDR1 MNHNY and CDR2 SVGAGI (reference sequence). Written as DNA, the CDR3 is TGTGCCAGCAGCCGCGGGGGAATCCAAGAGACCCAGTACTTC. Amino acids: CASSRGGIQETQYF.

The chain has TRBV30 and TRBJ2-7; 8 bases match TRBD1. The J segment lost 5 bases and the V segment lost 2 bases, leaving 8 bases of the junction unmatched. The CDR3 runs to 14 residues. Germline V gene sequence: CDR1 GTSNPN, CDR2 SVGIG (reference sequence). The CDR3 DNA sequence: TGTGCCTGGAGTTTTGGGACAGGTAATAACGAGCAGTACTTC. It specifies CAWSFGTGNNEQYF.